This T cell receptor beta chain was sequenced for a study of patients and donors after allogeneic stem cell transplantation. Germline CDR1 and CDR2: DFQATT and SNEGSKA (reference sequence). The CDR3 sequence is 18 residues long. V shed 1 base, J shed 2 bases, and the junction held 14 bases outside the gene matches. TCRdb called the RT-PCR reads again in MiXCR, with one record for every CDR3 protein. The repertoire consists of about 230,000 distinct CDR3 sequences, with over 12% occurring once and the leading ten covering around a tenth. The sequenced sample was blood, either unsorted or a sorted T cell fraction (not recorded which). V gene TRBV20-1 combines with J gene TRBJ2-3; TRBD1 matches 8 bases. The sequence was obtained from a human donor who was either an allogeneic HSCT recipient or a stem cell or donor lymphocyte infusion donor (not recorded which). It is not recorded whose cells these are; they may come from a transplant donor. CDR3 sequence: CSARGGQDRKSDTDTQYF. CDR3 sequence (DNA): TGCAGTGCTAGAGGGGGACAGGACAGGAAGAGCGACACAGATACGCAGTATTTT.